This entry concerns a single T cell receptor beta chain. The CDR3 has 16 amino acids. The germline gives CDR1 MNHEY, CDR2 SMNVEV (reference sequence). Trimming shortened V by 7 bases and J by 3 bases, and 20 bases separated the two germline ends. Clones were sequenced by immunoSEQ multiplex PCR, and TCRdb holds only the in-frame ones, with some missing. The sample carries tens of thousands of clones, roughly four fifths recorded once. The source of the sample is a study of radiotherapy plus CTLA-4 blockade in lung cancer. Sequenced material: peripheral blood, taken from a patient treated with radiotherapy plus ipilimumab. This chain joins TRBV27 and TRBJ2-3, with D possibly TRBD1 on 5 matching bases. This receptor was taken from a human donor with non-small cell lung cancer who had stable disease on radiotherapy plus ipilimumab. This CDR3 reads CASTHQGYRSTDTQYF. The CDR3 bases are TGTGCCAGCACCCATCAAGGGTACAGGAGTACAGATACGCAGTATTTT.